These 8 T cell receptor beta chains were all obtained from the same sample, sequenced in a study of blood T cells in healthy people across ages. Primers used in a second PCR of roughly 7 to 11 cycles were a sample-barcoded 5' primer and a J-beta primer mix. TCRdb reprocessed the 5' RACE reads with MiXCR, giving one entry per CDR3 protein. The sample yields about 730,000 distinct CDR3 sequences, roughly 45% seen once. Sequencing used blood. The receptors shown here come from a woman aged 55-69 years in good health.

This clonotype was seen a single time. The V call is TRBV28, the J call TRBJ2-7; 7 bases are shared with TRBD1. With the DNA end fitting TRBJ2-5 better, the J assignment may be wrong. CDR1 MDHEN and CDR2 SYDVKM come from the germline V gene. The length of the CDR3 is 14 residues. The CDR3 nucleotides are TGTGCCAGCAGTGCAACCGACAGGGAAGAGACCCAGTACTTC. As protein: CASSATDREETQYF.

This clonotype was picked up a small number of times. The V gene is TRBV20-1, the J gene TRBJ2-1; TRBD2 agrees at 7 bases. Germline assignment: CDR1 DFQATT and CDR2 SNEGSKA (reference sequence). The trim removed 6 bases at V and 5 bases at J, leaving 1 base unmatched. The CDR3 has 11 amino acids. This CDR3 is CSAGRDNEQFF. The CDR3 DNA is TGCAGTGCGGGGAGGGACAATGAGCAGTTCTTC.

This clonotype has a single count. The chain employs TRBV7-8 and TRBJ1-5; D gene unclear. This CDR3 comprises 16 residues. CDR1 and CDR2 from the germline V gene are SGHVS and FQNEAQ. Trimming took off 1 base at V and 1 base at J, with 11 bases between the two ends. CDR3 bases: TGTGCCAGCAGCTTAGTTTCGGTTGGAAGCAATCAGCCCCAGCATTTT. Translated: CASSLVSVGSNQPQHF.

In its sample, this clonotype was seen a few times. This CDR3 reads CASPSVFGNNEQFF. For the CDR3, the DNA is TGTGCCAGCCCATCGGTGTTTGGGAACAATGAGCAGTTCTTC. This rearrangement joins TRBV6-1 to TRBJ2-1; D uncertain. The CDR3 has 14 residues. Germline V CDR1 and CDR2: MNHNS, SASEGT. Trimming shortened V by 8 bases and J by 5 bases, and 16 bases separated the two germline ends.

V is TRBV7-2 and J is TRBJ2-3; maybe TRBD1 (5 bases). The CDR3 contains 17 residues. The ends were cut back, 3 bases at V and 2 bases at J, with 18 bases in the middle. Looked up from germline, CDR1 is SGHTA and CDR2 is FQGNSA. CDR3 in amino acids: CASSLRPTGSSTDTQYF. The CDR3, as DNA: TGTGCCAGCAGCTTGCGCCCCACAGGCAGTTCCACAGATACGCAGTATTTT.

V usage is TRBV10-3 and J usage is TRBJ2-3; the match to TRBD1 covers 10 bases. This CDR3 spans 15 amino acids. The germline V gene encodes CDR1 ENHRY and CDR2 SYGVKD. The J segment lost 4 bases and the V segment lost 6 bases, leaving 7 bases of the junction unmatched. The CDR3 spells CAIRPGQGIADTQYF. In DNA form, the CDR3 reads TGTGCCATCAGACCGGGACAGGGGATCGCAGATACGCAGTATTTT.

The rearrangement joins TRBV3-1 to TRBJ2-1; tentatively, D is TRBD1 (5 bases). The CDR3 covers 15 residues. The germline CDR1 and CDR2 sequences are LGHDT and YNNKEL (reference sequence). The ends were cut back, 1 base at V and 3 bases at J, with 10 bases in the middle. CDR3 nucleotides: TGTGCCAGCAGCCAAGGGGGCGGAAACTACAATGAGCAGTTCTTC. It translates to CASSQGGGNYNEQFF.

This clonotype was observed a few times. The chain has TRBV27 and TRBJ2-3; 12 bases match TRBD1. The junction had 1 base not matched to a gene; V was cut back by 1 base and J by 2 bases. Germline V gives CDR1 MNHEY, CDR2 SMNVEV (reference sequence). The CDR3 length is 16 residues. CDR3 nucleotide sequence: TGTGCCAGCAGTTTATTGGGACAGGGGGCCACAGATACGCAGTATTTT. It yields the protein CASSLLGQGATDTQYF.